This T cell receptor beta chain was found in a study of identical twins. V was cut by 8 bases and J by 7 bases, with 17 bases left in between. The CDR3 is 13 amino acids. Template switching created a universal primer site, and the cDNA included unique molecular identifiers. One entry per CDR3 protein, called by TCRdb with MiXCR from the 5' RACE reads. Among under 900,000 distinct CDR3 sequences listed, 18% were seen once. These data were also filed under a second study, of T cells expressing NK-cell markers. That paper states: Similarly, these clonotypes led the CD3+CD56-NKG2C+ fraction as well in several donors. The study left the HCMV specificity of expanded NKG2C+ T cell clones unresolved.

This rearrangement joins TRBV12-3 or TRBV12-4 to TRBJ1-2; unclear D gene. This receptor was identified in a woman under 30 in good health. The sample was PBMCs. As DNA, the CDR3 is TGTGCCAGCGCGTCCCCGGGTCTGGCTGGCTACACCTTC. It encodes CASASPGLAGYTF.